The rows below give T cell receptor beta chains drawn from one sample of a study of CD8 T cells in ankylosing spondylitis. TCRdb analysed the 5' RACE reads with MiXCR anew, one entry per CDR3 protein. The sample lists 450,000 or so distinct CDR3 sequences, around 26% occurring once. Source material: blood, either unsorted or a sorted T cell fraction (not recorded which). The receptors derive from a male donor with ankylosing spondylitis. Each CDR3 is given with its conserved first and last residue. A D gene is named only where the DNA matches it firmly. Clone size, where shown, is once, few, many, or a class for clones that have expanded.

TGCGCCAGCAGCTTAGCTAGCGGGAGGACCGGGGAGCTGTTTTTT | CASSLASGRTGELFF | TRBJ2-2 | few | TRBD2 | TRBV5-1
TGCAGTGCTGCCAGATCTGGCGGCTCCTACGAGCAGTACTTC | CSAARSGGSYEQYF | TRBJ2-7 | NA | NA | TRBV20-1
TGTGCCAGCAGCTTAGGTACAGGGTTGACCCAGTACTTC | CASSLGTGLTQYF | TRBJ2-5 | few | NA | TRBV7-2
TGCAGTGCTAGAGTCCCTAGCAGAAGCTCCTACGAGCAGTACTTC | CSARVPSRSSYEQYF | TRBJ2-7 | few | NA | TRBV20-1
TGTGCCAGCAGCTTCTTTAGCGGCGATGAGCAGTTCTTC | CASSFFSGDEQFF | TRBJ2-1 | few | NA | TRBV7-9
TGTGCCAGCAGCCCGGGGACGGACACCTATGGCTACACCTTC | CASSPGTDTYGYTF | TRBJ1-2 | few | NA | TRBV7-9
TGCGCCAGCAGACGGGAGAGGAACACTGAAGCTTTCTTT | CASRRERNTEAFF | TRBJ1-1 | NA | NA | TRBV10-2
TGCAGTGCTAGAGATCGGCGGGAGGCCCAAGAGACCCAGTACTTC | CSARDRREAQETQYF | TRBJ2-5 | NA | TRBD2 | TRBV20-1
TGTGCCGTGTCGGGGACTAATGAGCAGTTCTTC | CAVSGTNEQFF | TRBJ2-1 | few | NA | TRBV10-3
TGTGCTAGTGGTTCCCGGACAGGTTGGGAAGAGACCCAGTACTTC | CASGSRTGWEETQYF | TRBJ2-5 | few | TRBD1 | TRBV12-5
TGTGCCACCAGCAGAGATGCGTCCTACACCGGGGAGCTGTTTTTT | CATSRDASYTGELFF | TRBJ2-2 | NA | NA | TRBV15
TGTGCCAGCAGCTTAGACAGGAACGGGGAGCTGTTTTTT | CASSLDRNGELFF | TRBJ2-2 | NA | NA | TRBV13
TGTGCCAGCAGTTTACATGGGAGCACAGATACGCAGTATTTT | CASSLHGSTDTQYF | TRBJ2-3 | once | NA | TRBV28
TGTGCCAGCAGCAGAGGACTAGATTTATCCTACGAGCAGTACTTC | CASSRGLDLSYEQYF | TRBJ2-7 | NA | TRBD2 | TRBV7-8
TGTGCCAGCAGTTCGACTAGCTCGAACTATGGCTACACCTTC | CASSSTSSNYGYTF | TRBJ1-2 | few | NA | TRBV7-9
TGCGCCAGCAACCTGGACGCGGGAGGGGTGGAGACCCAGTACTTC | CASNLDAGGVETQYF | TRBJ2-5 | NA | TRBD2 | TRBV5-1
TGTGCCAGCAGTCTTCTCCGGGACAGGGGGAGGTTCTTT | CASSLLRDRGRFF | TRBJ1-1 | once | TRBD1 | TRBV12-3/TRBV12-4
TGTGCCACCAGCAGAGGGGTGACGGACGATGGCTACACCTTC | CATSRGVTDDGYTF | TRBJ1-2 | NA | NA | TRBV15
TGCAGTGCTAGGGGGCTCCGGAGGAGTAGGAATGAGCAGTTCTTC | CSARGLRRSRNEQFF | TRBJ2-1 | NA | NA | TRBV20-1
TGTGCCAGCAGCTTGGGGGGACTGTACAATGAGCAGTTCTTC | CASSLGGLYNEQFF | TRBJ2-1 | many | NA | TRBV5-5
TGCAGTGCTTACAGACAGACATGGGGCACTGAAGCTTTCTTT | CSAYRQTWGTEAFF | TRBJ1-1 | NA | NA | TRBV20-1
TGTGCCAGTAGTGCCCTAGCGGGAGGGCCCCCAGATACGCAGTATTTT | CASSALAGGPPDTQYF | TRBJ2-3 | NA | TRBD2 | TRBV19
TGTGCCAGCAGCTTTAAGGATTACAATGAGCAGTTCTTC | CASSFKDYNEQFF | TRBJ2-1 | NA | NA | TRBV5-6
TGTGCCTGGAGCGAAGGTCCGTACCAAGAGACCCAGTACTTC | CAWSEGPYQETQYF | TRBJ2-5 | NA | NA | TRBV30